The present TCR beta chain was sequenced within a study of blood T cells in healthy people across ages (dated by TCRdb to between 2014 and 2016). About the investigation overall: In model experiments, template switching captured about one uniquely barcoded TCR beta cDNA molecule for every two T cells. The study measured age-related changes in TCR beta repertoire diversity using deep sequencing normalized with unique cDNA molecular identifiers. The donors were split into four age groups: young (average 16 years), middle-aged (around 40), aged (more than 55) and long-lived (roughly 77). To avoid experimental bias, donors of different ages were spread randomly across the sequencing lanes. Two additional independent replicas of 1 million unique cDNA reads from the same blood draw were analyzed for two donors (one aged 18 to 30 and one aged 80 or older). What the study reported, not specific to this receptor: Estimates of total diversity based on one million sequenced T cells were regarded as lower bounds and as underestimates. The long-lived group showed more naive CD4+ T cells, fewer expanded clones and increased TCR diversity than the aged group, suggesting age selection. Because donor CMV infection status was unknown, age-related changes in expanded clonotypes were potentially confounded. Conclusive comparison of naive and antigen-experienced compartments was prevented by the profiling of bulk unsorted PBMCs. There was a strong correlation between observed TCR beta diversity and the percentage of naive T cells measured by flow cytometry. As age increased, observed TCR beta diversity per million T cells dropped in a roughly linear way, and a significant reduction was already evident by age 40.

Systemically healthy Caucasian individuals from Russia, 39 in total and aged roughly 6 to 100 years, were included as donors. Each donor gave about 9.2 milliliters of peripheral blood, drawn into EDTA-treated Vacutainer tubes. Ficoll-Paque density-gradient centrifugation was used to isolate PBMCs, with at least 6 million per sample. Trizol reagent was used to extract total RNA from the PBMCs, yielding at least 5.5 micrograms per sample. For every donor, an aliquot of PBMCs went through flow cytometry to measure the percentages of naive CD45RAhigh/CD27high T cells. Library construction relied on 5' RACE. Sequencing was performed on an Illumina HiSeq 2500. A second about 6 to 11 cycle PCR used a sample-barcoded 5' primer and a J-beta primer mix. A template-switch 5' adaptor carrying 12 random nucleotides introduced a unique molecular identifier onto each TCR beta cDNA molecule. Each sample yielded at least 3 million CDR3-containing paired-end reads. All of the RNA was converted into first-strand cDNA using the Mint cDNA synthesis kit, with a TRBC-specific oligonucleotide serving as the primer. Following uracil-DNA glycosylase treatment, a first 18-cycle PCR with universal primers M1SS and BC2_uni_R was performed on all cDNA. Per the source publication's procedure: For normalization, 1 million high-quality reads were randomly selected from each sample, with every read carrying a distinct molecular identifier. Reads sharing molecular identifiers were discarded rather than binned into consensus sequences. MiTCR, set to a Q25 quality threshold and the strictest error-elimination algorithm, was used for CDR3 identification, clonotype clustering and error correction. A nonparametric unseen species model using Euler transformation provided a lower-bound estimate of total TCR beta diversity. Clones were called with MiXCR by TCRdb after fastp trimmed the public reads at Q25, and only in-frame beta chains were retained. Each CDR3 protein appears once, grouped with its most common genes and DNA. The V and J calls follow TCRdb's processing rather than the paper's. For this sample there are about 1.7 million distinct CDR3 sequences; about 30% appear just once. Less than 9.5% of the sample is in the top ten clones.

As regards this clonotype: Its antigen specificity is not known. No clone much larger than this one lies a single base away; base qualities are absent.

CDR1 is given as SGHKS and CDR2 as YYEKEE, both from the germline V gene (reference sequence). Trimming accounts for 4 bases at V and 2 bases at J, while the number of junction bases matched to no gene is 8. From cysteine to phenylalanine, the CDR3 is 15 amino acids long. Only CDR3 DNA is held: 45 bases, read in frame from base 1. The sequence joins TRBV5-5 to TRBJ2-5; 7 bases in the middle match TRBD2. This TCR was recovered from a woman between 25 and 40 years old in good health. Sequencing was done on a sample of blood. The sequenced DNA is TGTGCCAGCAGCAGGGGAGGGACGAGTCAAGAGACCCAGTACTTC. Its translation is CASSRGGTSQETQYF.